These 28 T cell receptor beta chains were sequenced from one sample in a study of response to subunit inactivated influenza vaccine. One entry per CDR3 protein results from TCRdb running MiXCR on the RT-PCR reads. Among about 530,000 distinct CDR3 sequences listed, 13% were seen once. Sequencing was performed on PBMCs from blood, taken roughly 47 days after vaccination. These receptors were collected from a man aged 50 to 60 who received an inactivated influenza vaccine.

The chain couples TRBV7-2 to TRBJ2-5, with D uncertain. This CDR3 is built from 14 residues. V lost 2 bases and J 3 bases, leaving 10 bases between the germline ends. The germline V gene encodes CDR1 SGHTA and CDR2 FQGNSA. In DNA, the CDR3 is TGTGCCAGCAGCTTAAGTATTACAGAAGAGACCCAGTACTTC. It codes for CASSLSITEETQYF. Based on the CDR3 plus reference TRBV7-2 and TRBJ2-5, the full variable domain is GAGVSQSPSNKVTEKGKDVELRCDPISGHTALYWYRQSLGQGLEFLIYFQGNSAPDKSGLPSDRFSAERTGGSVSTLTIQRTQQEDSAVYLCASSLSITEETQYFGPGTRLLVL.

The chain recombines TRBV5-1 with TRBJ2-2; D may be TRBD1 (5 bases). CDR3 size: 17 residues. Germline lookup yields CDR1 SGHRS and CDR2 YFSETQ. Trimming left V 6 bases short and J 4 bases short, with 22 bases between. Here the CDR3 reads CASTEFQGGRGTGELFF. CDR3 DNA: TGCGCCAGCACAGAATTTCAGGGCGGACGAGGCACCGGGGAGCTGTTTTTT.

This clonotype has a count of ten or more. This rearrangement joins TRBV4-1 to TRBJ1-1, with TRBD1 matching 8 bases. Germline V gene sequence: CDR1 MGHRA, CDR2 YSYEKL. V lost 5 bases and J lost 8; bases outside the gene matches: 10. This CDR3 spans 14 amino acids. Written as DNA, the CDR3 is TGCGCCAGCAGCTCCTTATACCGGGACAGGGAAGCTTTCTTT. Its translation is CASSSLYRDREAFF.

In this sample, this clonotype turned up a few times. This chain connects TRBV28 to TRBJ1-2, with D possibly matching TRBD1 (6 bases). Germline V gene lookup returns CDR1 MDHEN and CDR2 SYDVKM. Between the trimmed V and J ends, which lost 9 bases and 8 bases, there was a span of 19 bases. The CDR3 is 13 residues long. Written as DNA, the CDR3 is TGTGCCAGTGGAACCGGGACAAAGAGGGGCTACACCTTC. It yields the protein CASGTGTKRGYTF.

V is TRBV29-1 and J is TRBJ2-1; the D gene is possibly TRBD1 (6 bases). Germline assignment: CDR1 SQVTM and CDR2 ANQGSEA. V was cut by 7 bases and J by 3 bases, with 16 bases left in between. This CDR3 spans 14 amino acids. The CDR3 DNA reads TGCAGCGGGGCTCGGACAGCTTTCTACAATGAGCAGTTCTTC. Protein sequence: CSGARTAFYNEQFF.

The sample holds many counts of this clonotype. The J gene is TRBJ2-5, the V gene TRBV29-1; tentatively, D is TRBD2 (6 bases). This CDR3 is 14 amino acids long. V was clipped by 8 bases and J by 5 bases, with 21 bases between them. The germline V gene has CDR1 SQVTM and CDR2 ANQGSEA. The CDR3 bases are TGCAGCACCAACGGAGGAGGGGTGCGGGAGACCCAGTACTTC. It is translated as CSTNGGGVRETQYF.

This clonotype was recorded a few times. This chain connects TRBV20-1 to TRBJ2-1; 10 bases agree with TRBD1. The CDR3 extends over 15 amino acids. V shed 3 bases, J shed 8 bases, and the junction held 10 bases outside the gene matches. CDR1 and CDR2 (germline): DFQATT, SNEGSKA (reference sequence). The chain's CDR3 is CSASAGTGVLDEQFF. For the CDR3, the DNA is TGCAGTGCTAGCGCCGGGACAGGGGTTTTGGATGAGCAGTTCTTC.

The chain couples TRBV7-9 to TRBJ2-7; perhaps D is TRBD1 or TRBD2 (5 bases each). The CDR3 extends over 15 amino acids. Germline assignment: CDR1 SEHNR and CDR2 FQNEAQ (reference sequence). V shed 8 bases and J shed 0 bases, with 17 bases lying between them. The CDR3 reads CASCWGTASSYEQYF. CDR3 DNA sequence: TGTGCCAGCTGCTGGGGGACCGCCAGCTCCTACGAGCAGTACTTC.

In its sample, this clonotype was seen a few times. The chain combines TRBV29-1 with TRBJ2-1, with D possibly matching TRBD2 (5 bases). V gave up 3 bases and J gave up 8 bases, with 14 bases separating them. Germline assignment: CDR1 SQVTM and CDR2 ANQGSEA. The CDR3 contains 13 residues. The CDR3: CSVEMYEGYEQFF. The DNA for the CDR3 is TGCAGCGTTGAGATGTATGAGGGCTATGAGCAGTTCTTC.

This clonotype has at least ten counts. This chain's CDR3 is CASSFHGVETQYF. The CDR3 nucleotides are TGTGCCAGCAGCTTTCACGGGGTAGAGACCCAGTACTTC. V usage is TRBV7-9 and J usage is TRBJ2-5; possibly TRBD2 for D (5 bases). V was clipped by 3 bases and J by 4 bases, with 9 bases between them. Germline values: CDR1 SEHNR, CDR2 FQNEAQ (reference sequence). CDR3 length equals 13 residues.

The chain carries TRBV20-1 and TRBJ2-3; 7 bases are a match to TRBD2. V was clipped by 6 bases and J by 8 bases; unmatched bases: 20. Germline V gives CDR1 DFQATT, CDR2 SNEGSKA (reference sequence). This CDR3 is 16 amino acids long. Written as DNA, the CDR3 is TGCAGTGCCGCTCGCGCCGGGCTAGCGGCGGAAGGTACGCAGTATTTT. Protein: CSAARAGLAAEGTQYF.

This chain uses TRBV5-1 with TRBJ2-1, with a possible D match to TRBD2 (5 bases). The V gene lost 0 bases and the J gene lost 0 bases, with 10 bases spanning the gap. Germline V gene data show CDR1 as SGHRS and CDR2 as YFSETQ. CDR3 length: 16 residues. This CDR3 is CASSLAGKDSYNEQFF. CDR3 sequence (DNA): TGCGCCAGCAGCTTGGCCGGGAAAGACTCCTACAATGAGCAGTTCTTC. The full variable domain, rest sourced from reference TRBV5-1 and TRBJ2-1, is KAGVTQTPRYLIKTRGQQVTLSCSPISGHRSVSWYQQTPGQGLQFLFEYFSETQRNKGNFPGRFSGRQFSNSRSEMNVSTLELGDSALYLCASSLAGKDSYNEQFFGPGTRLTVL.

This clonotype was seen at least ten times. V usage is TRBV6-5 and J usage is TRBJ2-5; tentatively, D is TRBD2 (5 bases). The CDR3 length is 12 residues. Germline lookup yields CDR1 MNHEY and CDR2 SVGAGI. V lost 6 bases to trimming and J lost 6 bases, with 11 bases between them. The CDR3: CASRLDRKTQYF. The CDR3, as DNA: TGTGCCAGCAGACTAGATAGAAAGACCCAGTACTTC.

Here the CDR3 DNA reads TGTGCCAGCAGTTACTCAGCGGGGGGGCTTCTTGAGCAGTTCTTC. Amino acids: CASSYSAGGLLEQFF. This rearrangement joins TRBV6-5 to TRBJ2-1; 10 bases agree with TRBD2. CDR3 length equals 15 residues. Per germline, CDR1 MNHEY and CDR2 SVGAGI. V shed 0 bases and J 9 bases; nucleotides not matched to a gene: 5.

The chain combines TRBV30 with TRBJ1-5, with a weak D call TRBD1 (6 bases). Germline V gene data show CDR1 as GTSNPN and CDR2 as SVGIG (reference sequence). Between the trimmed V and J ends, which lost 2 bases and 2 bases, there was a span of 7 bases. The CDR3 spans 13 residues. CDR3 nucleotide sequence: TGTGCCTGGAGTAAGGGGGGCAATCAGCCCCAGCATTTT. Translating gives CAWSKGGNQPQHF.

This clonotype was counted only a few times. The chain has TRBV12-3 or TRBV12-4 and TRBJ2-1; unclear D gene. With 0 bases removed from V and 6 bases from J, the gap between germline ends came to 12 bases. The CDR3 consists of 15 residues. CDR3 amino acids: CASSLASLRSNEQFF. CDR3 in DNA: TGTGCCAGCAGTTTAGCGTCGCTAAGATCCAATGAGCAGTTCTTC.

This clonotype was detected many times. The chain is built from TRBV10-3 and TRBJ1-1; 7 bases map to TRBD1. The CDR3 runs 11 residues. CDR1 is ENHRY and CDR2 is SYGVKD in the germline V gene. The trim removed 8 bases at V and 6 bases at J, leaving 3 bases unmatched. CDR3 protein: CAIGQGAEAFF. DNA of the CDR3: TGTGCCATCGGTCAGGGGGCTGAAGCTTTCTTT.

This chain joins TRBV4-3 and TRBJ2-2; 9 bases fit TRBD1. Germline loops: CDR1 LGHNA, CDR2 YSLEER. The CDR3 is 16 amino acids. Unmatched junction bases numbered 5, after V lost 1 base and J lost 5 bases. The CDR3 DNA reads TGCGCCAGCAGCCAAGCGACAGGGGGAGGGACCGGGGAGCTGTTTTTT. Its protein is CASSQATGGGTGELFF.

V usage is TRBV5-1 and J usage is TRBJ1-2; 7 bases line up with TRBD1. J was trimmed by 1 base and V by 2 bases; bases with no gene match: 5. Per germline, CDR1 SGHRS and CDR2 YFSETQ. The CDR3 contains 15 residues. CDR3 amino acids: CASSLTDRVNYGYTF. The CDR3 DNA reads TGCGCCAGCAGCTTAACAGACAGGGTTAACTATGGCTACACCTTC.

This clonotype has a handful of counts. The chain is built from TRBV6-1 and TRBJ1-5; 7 positions match TRBD1. Trimming at V came to 5 bases and at J to 6 bases, leaving 7 bases not matched to a gene. The CDR3 is made up of 14 amino acids. The germline V gene has CDR1 MNHNS and CDR2 SASEGT. The CDR3 region is CASSKTGNAQPQHF. CDR3 coding DNA: TGTGCCAGCAGTAAGACAGGGAATGCTCAGCCCCAGCATTTT.

The CDR3 reads CASSSTSFGDNEQFF. CDR3 in DNA: TGTGCCAGCAGTTCTACTAGTTTCGGAGACAATGAGCAGTTCTTC. The rearrangement links TRBV9 to TRBJ2-1, with TRBD2 as a possible D gene (5 bases). CDR3 size: 15 residues. Trimming removed 5 bases at V and 5 bases at J, with 17 bases between. Germline V gene data show CDR1 as SGDLS and CDR2 as YYNGEE.

The chain recombines TRBV2 with TRBJ1-2, with D uncertain. Germline V gene sequence: CDR1 SNHLY, CDR2 FYNNEI. The CDR3 is 11 amino acids. The V and J ends lost 7 bases and 8 bases respectively, with 11 bases between them. The CDR3 nucleotides read TGTGCCAGCACCCAACGGGAAGGCTACACCTTC. Translated, it gives CASTQREGYTF.

The sample holds many counts of this clonotype. The chain has TRBV20-1 and TRBJ2-1, with TRBD1 as a possible D gene (5 bases). The CDR3 consists of 15 residues. Germline V CDR1 and CDR2: DFQATT, SNEGSKA (reference sequence). The V gene lost 6 bases and the J gene lost 1 base, with 16 bases spanning the gap. This CDR3 reads CSARKGYQSYNEQFF. The CDR3 DNA sequence: TGCAGTGCCAGGAAGGGGTACCAGTCCTACAATGAGCAGTTCTTC.

This sequence joins TRBV12-3 or TRBV12-4 and TRBJ2-3, with D hard to call. CDR3 length: 11 residues. V dropped 6 bases and J dropped 9 bases, with 10 bases sitting between them. The CDR3 DNA sequence: TGTGCCAGCAGATCAAGAGGCACGCAGTATTTT. Translation: CASRSRGTQYF.

V gene TRBV5-5 combines with J gene TRBJ1-5; 9 bases line up with TRBD1. Trimming cost V 6 bases and J 5 bases; bases outside gene matches: 6. The CDR3 is 14 residues long. CDR1 SGHKS and CDR2 YYEKEE come from the germline V gene (reference sequence). This CDR3 is CASTETGGDQPQHF. In nucleotides, the CDR3 is TGTGCCAGCACCGAGACAGGGGGTGATCAGCCCCAGCATTTT.

This rearrangement joins TRBV7-2 to TRBJ1-2; weak D call: TRBD1 (6 bases). Trimming took 8 bases from V and 4 from J, leaving 8 bases between them. Germline values: CDR1 SGHTA, CDR2 FQGNSA. The CDR3 consists of 11 residues. The CDR3 region has the DNA TGTGCCAGCGGGACAACCTATGGCTACACCTTC. It is translated as CASGTTYGYTF.

This clonotype was seen a few times. The chain links TRBV5-1 to TRBJ2-5, with 8 bases matching TRBD2. Losses at the gene ends were 0 bases for V and 1 base for J; bases not matched to a gene: 11. CDR3 length: 18 residues. Looked up from germline, CDR1 is SGHRS and CDR2 is YFSETQ. The CDR3 sequence: CASSLGLWRGGPQETQYF. CDR3 in DNA: TGCGCCAGCAGCTTGGGGCTTTGGCGCGGGGGGCCCCAAGAGACCCAGTACTTC.

This clonotype appeared a few times. The V call is TRBV7-7, the J call TRBJ2-2; D possibly corresponds to TRBD2 (5 bases). V lost 5 bases, J lost 3 bases, and 13 bases lay in between. The length of the CDR3 is 15 residues. The germline V gene has CDR1 SSHAT and CDR2 FNYEAQ (reference sequence). Written as DNA, the CDR3 is TGTGCCAGCAGCCCGGGGATCTTTGACACCGGGGAGCTGTTTTTT. Translating it yields CASSPGIFDTGELFF.